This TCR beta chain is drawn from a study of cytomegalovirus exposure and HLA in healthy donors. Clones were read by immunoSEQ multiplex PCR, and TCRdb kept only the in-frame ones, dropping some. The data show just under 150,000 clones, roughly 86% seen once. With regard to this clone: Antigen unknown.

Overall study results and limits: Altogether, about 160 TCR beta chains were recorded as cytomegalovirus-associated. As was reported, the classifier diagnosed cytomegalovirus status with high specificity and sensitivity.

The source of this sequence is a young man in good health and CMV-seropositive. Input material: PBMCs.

CDR3 sequence reads: CASSQGMAGGPRTGELFF. DNA of the CDR3: TGCGCCAGCAGCCAGGGAATGGCGGGGGGGCCGAGGACCGGGGAGCTGTTTTTT. The chain uses TRBV4-1 and TRBJ2-2; TRBD2 agrees at 9 bases. The trim removed 3 bases at V and 5 bases at J, leaving 13 bases unmatched. Germline V gene lookup returns CDR1 MGHRA and CDR2 YSYEKL. The CDR3 consists of 18 residues.